This T cell receptor beta chain was retrieved from a study of regulatory T cells in long-lasting Graves disease. Study at large: Newly diagnosed Graves' patients took antithyroid drugs under 3 months. Study-wide points: Persistent Graves' cases showed lower TCR diversity than newly diagnosed cases.

The TCR beta library used iRepertoire HTBI primers with Arm-PCR amplification of CDR3. TCRdb reprocessed the multiplex PCR reads via MiXCR and lists one record per CDR3 protein. Of 400,000 to 450,000 distinct CDR3 sequences in the sample, approximately 15% were seen once. Many counts were recorded for this clonotype. Its cognate antigen is unknown. Time point specified: newly diagnosed GD, antithyroid drugs for less than 3 months. The TCR library was made from RNA extracted from PBMCs. After removal of 0 bases from V and 6 bases from J, the junction contained 8 bases not matched to a gene. Germline assignment: CDR1 LGHNA and CDR2 YNFKEQ. The CDR3 totals 15 residues. These data were also reused for a study on T cells in Graves' hyperthyroidism and ophthalmopathy. This second report adds: Ophthalmopathy and stable hyperthyroidism were separated by a 13 V-J model.

The sequencing used peripheral blood mononuclear cells (PBMCs), collected at new diagnosis, from a patient treated with antithyroid drugs. The clonotype comes from a young woman with Graves disease. This chain links TRBV4-2 with TRBJ2-7, with 7 bases identical to TRBD2. The CDR3 reads CASSQDWGGSIEQYF. CDR3 nucleotide sequence: TGTGCCAGCAGCCAAGATTGGGGCGGGAGCATCGAGCAGTACTTC.